The rows below give T cell receptor beta chains drawn from one sample of a study of blood T cell repertoires in COVID-19. Method: immunoSEQ multiplex PCR; TCRdb's copy keeps in-frame clones and lacks some. This sample carries roughly 400,000 clones, 87% of them seen once, and the ten largest clones take approximately 10%. Sequencing was performed on PBMCs or T cells enriched from blood (not recorded which). These TCRs come from a woman aged 50 to 60 who had recovered from COVID-19. The CDR3 runs from the conserved cysteine through the conserved F or W. Fields, in order: clone size, D gene, J gene, V gene, CDR3 protein, CDR3 DNA. A D gene is named only where the DNA matches it firmly. Part of the rows lack a size; the others show once, few, many or a class for expanded clones.

once	TRBD1	TRBJ1-6	TRBV4-3	CASRRTSGQGNSPLHF	TGCGCCAGCAGGCGCACCTCTGGACAGGGGAATTCACCCCTCCACTTT
-	TRBD1	TRBJ2-2	TRBV19	CASRRDRLTGELFF	TGTGCCAGTAGGAGGGACAGACTTACCGGGGAGCTGTTTTTT
-	-	TRBJ1-2	TRBV6-2/TRBV6-3	CASSYSTGGGYTF	TGTGCCAGCAGTTACTCGACGGGGGGTGGCTACACCTTC
-	TRBD2	TRBJ2-1	TRBV2	CASRGGSSSYNEQFF	TGTGCCAGCAGGGGGGGGAGTTCCTCCTACAATGAGCAGTTCTTC
-	TRBD2	TRBJ2-1	TRBV7-7	CASSLGTSGVNEQFF	TGTGCTAGCAGCCTCGGGACTAGCGGGGTCAATGAGCAGTTCTTC
-	TRBD1	TRBJ1-5	TRBV2	CASSTDRVGQPQHF	TGTGCCAGCAGTACGGACAGGGTAGGTCAGCCCCAGCATTTT
-	TRBD1	TRBJ2-7	TRBV5-6	CASSLGGTGLYEQYF	TGTGCCAGCAGCTTAGGCGGGACAGGGCTCTACGAGCAGTACTTC
-	-	TRBJ1-1	TRBV5-5	CASSLSQGSEAFF	TGTGCCAGCAGCTTGTCGCAGGGGAGTGAAGCTTTCTTT
-	-	TRBJ1-2	TRBV4-3	CASSQDRGVYGYTF	TGCGCCAGCAGCCAAGATCGGGGGGTCTATGGCTACACCTTC
-	TRBD1	TRBJ2-7	TRBV9	CASSPSGTGKVPTYEQYF	TGTGCCAGCAGCCCATCCGGGACAGGGAAAGTTCCTACCTACGAGCAGTACTTC
-	-	TRBJ2-7	TRBV15	CATSSTRVRRTYF	TGTGCCACCAGCTCAACGAGGGTTAGAAGGACGTACTTC
once	TRBD1	TRBJ2-7	TRBV19	CASSWGTGGYEQYF	TGTGCCAGTAGTTGGGGGACAGGGGGCTACGAGCAGTACTTC
-	-	TRBJ1-3	TRBV12-5	CASTLMHFGNTIYF	TGTGCTAGTACCCTAATGCACTTTGGAAACACCATATATTTT
-	-	TRBJ2-7	TRBV15	CATSREQGSYEQYF	TGTGCCACCAGCAGAGAGCAGGGCTCCTACGAGCAGTACTTC
-	TRBD2	TRBJ2-1	TRBV19	CASRPAGLAGGPGYEQFF	TGTGCCAGTAGGCCCGCGGGACTAGCGGGGGGGCCGGGATATGAGCAGTTCTTC
-	-	TRBJ1-1	TRBV6-5	CASLQYTEAFF	TGTGCCAGTTTACAGTACACTGAAGCTTTCTTT
-	-	TRBJ1-1	TRBV9	CASSQGTPSTEAFF	TGTGCCAGCAGCCAAGGGACACCAAGCACTGAAGCTTTCTTT
-	-	TRBJ1-4	TRBV28	CASSRGALGEKLFF	TGTGCCAGCAGCCGGGGGGCCCTGGGTGAAAAACTGTTTTTT
few	TRBD1	TRBJ1-6	TRBV11-2	CASSTYLGDRGLNSPLHF	TGTGCCAGCAGCACCTACTTGGGGGACAGGGGGCTGAATTCACCCCTCCACTTT
-	TRBD2	TRBJ2-3	TRBV30	CAWSVPSGGTDTQYF	TGTGCCTGGAGTGTTCCTAGCGGGGGCACAGATACGCAGTATTTT
few	-	TRBJ1-1	TRBV4-1	CASSQETPRDMMNTEAFF	TGCGCCAGCAGCCAAGAAACCCCTCGAGACATGATGAACACTGAAGCTTTCTTT
-	-	TRBJ1-3	TRBV11-2	CASSLDPVRSGNTIYF	TGTGCCAGCAGCTTAGATCCCGTCAGGTCTGGAAACACCATATATTTT
-	TRBD1	TRBJ1-5	TRBV19	CASSSQGDNQPQHF	TGTGCCAGTAGTAGCCAGGGGGACAATCAGCCCCAGCATTTT
-	TRBD1	TRBJ1-4	TRBV4-1	CASSQDGSGGLNEKLFF	TGCGCCAGCAGCCAAGATGGTTCAGGGGGGTTGAATGAAAAACTGTTTTTT
-	-	TRBJ1-4	TRBV3-1/TRBV3-2	CASSQRRQMGGEGNEKLFF	TGTGCCAGCAGCCAGAGAAGACAAATGGGGGGGGAAGGCAATGAAAAACTGTTTTTT
-	TRBD1	TRBJ1-6	TRBV7-9	CASSLGQGGYSPLHF	TGTGCCAGCAGCTTAGGACAGGGGGGTTATTCACCCCTCCACTTT
-	-	TRBJ2-5	TRBV9	CASSVSSDPSRETQYF	TGTGCCAGCAGCGTTTCCTCCGACCCCTCGCGGGAGACCCAGTACTTC
-	-	TRBJ1-5	TRBV30	CAWSVSGVSGQPQHF	TGTGCCTGGAGTGTGTCAGGGGTGTCTGGACAGCCCCAGCATTTT
-	-	TRBJ1-1	TRBV28	CASGGGAVPEAFF	TGTGCCAGCGGCGGGGGGGCCGTGCCTGAAGCTTTCTTT
-	TRBD2	TRBJ2-5	TRBV4-1	CASSQVVTSGGAVGETQYF	TGCGCCAGCAGCCAAGTCGTGACTAGCGGGGGGGCCGTCGGGGAGACCCAGTACTTC
once	-	TRBJ2-1	TRBV4-2	CASSPSPGQFYEQFF	TGTGCCAGCAGCCCCTCGCCCGGACAATTCTATGAGCAGTTCTTC
-	TRBD1	TRBJ1-6	TRBV4-3	CASSQEGQGTSPLHF	TGCGCCAGCAGCCAAGAGGGACAGGGGACTTCACCCCTCCACTTT
-	-	TRBJ1-1	TRBV12-3/TRBV12-4	CASSLQGHTEAFF	TGTGCCAGCAGTTTGCAGGGCCACACTGAAGCTTTCTTT
-	-	TRBJ1-1	TRBV2	CASRRGNTEAFF	TGTGCCAGCAGACGGGGGAACACTGAAGCTTTCTTT
-	TRBD1	TRBJ2-2	TRBV30	CAWSSPGTVNTGELFF	TGTGCCTGGAGTAGCCCCGGGACAGTGAACACCGGGGAGCTGTTTTTT